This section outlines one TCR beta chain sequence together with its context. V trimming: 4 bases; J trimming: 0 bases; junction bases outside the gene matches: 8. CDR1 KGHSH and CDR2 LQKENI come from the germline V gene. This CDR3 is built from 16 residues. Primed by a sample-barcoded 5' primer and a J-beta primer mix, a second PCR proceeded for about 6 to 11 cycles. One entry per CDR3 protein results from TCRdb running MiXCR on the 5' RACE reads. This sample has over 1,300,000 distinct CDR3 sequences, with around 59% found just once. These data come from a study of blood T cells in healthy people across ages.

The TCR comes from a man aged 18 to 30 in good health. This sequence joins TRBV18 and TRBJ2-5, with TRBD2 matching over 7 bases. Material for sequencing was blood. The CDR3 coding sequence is TGTGCCAGCTCACGGCGGGACTATCCGTACCAAGAGACCCAGTACTTC. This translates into CASSRRDYPYQETQYF.